This T cell receptor beta chain originates from a study of blood T cell repertoires in COVID-19. The overall study: The United States, Italy and Spain provided the acute and convalescent COVID-19 samples. T cells, B-cell-depleted T cells, or PBMCs supplied cDNA or gDNA.

Trimming cost V 2 bases and J 4 bases; bases outside gene matches: 10. The CDR3 contains 16 residues. Germline V gene lookup returns CDR1 LNHDA and CDR2 SQIVND (reference sequence). Original data processing: Reference gene primer amplification gave estimated nucleated cell counts. Clones were sequenced by immunoSEQ multiplex PCR, and TCRdb holds only the in-frame ones, with some missing. D and trimming were read from the DNA, whereas the V and J calls and clone size are those reported in that table. This table holds some 300,000 clones, more than 85% found once. This chain connects TRBV19 to TRBJ2-7; 8 bases are a match to TRBD1. This TCR derives from a man between 65 and 85 years old with acute or convalescent COVID-19. The sample consisted of peripheral blood. CDR3 region: CASSISGAGGLYEQYF. Here the CDR3 DNA reads TGTGCCAGTAGTATATCCGGGGCAGGGGGCTTATACGAGCAGTACTTC.